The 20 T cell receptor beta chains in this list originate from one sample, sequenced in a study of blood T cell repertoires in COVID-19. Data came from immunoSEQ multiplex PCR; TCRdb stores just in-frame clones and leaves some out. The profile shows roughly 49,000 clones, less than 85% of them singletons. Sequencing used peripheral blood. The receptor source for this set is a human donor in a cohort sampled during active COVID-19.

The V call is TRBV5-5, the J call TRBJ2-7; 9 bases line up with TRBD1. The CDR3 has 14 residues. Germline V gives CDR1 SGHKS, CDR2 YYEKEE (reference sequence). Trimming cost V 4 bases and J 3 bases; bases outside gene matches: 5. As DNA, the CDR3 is TGTGCCAGCAGCATATGGACAGGGGTCTACGAGCAGTACTTC. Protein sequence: CASSIWTGVYEQYF.

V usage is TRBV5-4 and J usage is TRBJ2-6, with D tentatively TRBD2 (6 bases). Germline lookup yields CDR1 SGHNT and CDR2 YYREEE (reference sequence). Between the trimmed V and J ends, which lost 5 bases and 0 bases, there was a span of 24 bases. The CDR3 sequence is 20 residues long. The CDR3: CASRIKLGTSEISGANVLTF. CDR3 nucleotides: TGTGCCAGCAGGATAAAATTAGGGACTTCCGAAATCTCTGGGGCCAACGTCCTGACTTTC.

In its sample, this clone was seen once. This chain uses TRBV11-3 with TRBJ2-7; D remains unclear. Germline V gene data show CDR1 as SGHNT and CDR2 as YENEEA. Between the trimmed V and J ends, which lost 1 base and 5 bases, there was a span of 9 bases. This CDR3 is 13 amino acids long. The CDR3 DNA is TGTGCCAGCAGCTTAGGCGACTCTAACGAGCAGTACTTC. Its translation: CASSLGDSNEQYF.

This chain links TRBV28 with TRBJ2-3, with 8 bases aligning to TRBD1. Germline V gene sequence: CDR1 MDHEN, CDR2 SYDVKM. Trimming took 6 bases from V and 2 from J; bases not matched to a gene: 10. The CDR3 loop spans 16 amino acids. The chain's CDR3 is CASSRGTGDVTDTQYF. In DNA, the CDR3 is TGTGCCAGCAGCCGTGGGACAGGCGATGTCACAGATACGCAGTATTTT.

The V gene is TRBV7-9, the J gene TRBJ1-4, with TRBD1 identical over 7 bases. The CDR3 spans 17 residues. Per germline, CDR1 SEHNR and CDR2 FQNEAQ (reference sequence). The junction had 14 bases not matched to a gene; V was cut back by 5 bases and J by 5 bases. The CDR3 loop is CASSPRQGPYTNEKLFF. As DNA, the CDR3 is TGTGCCAGCAGCCCACGACAGGGTCCTTATACCAATGAAAAACTGTTTTTT.

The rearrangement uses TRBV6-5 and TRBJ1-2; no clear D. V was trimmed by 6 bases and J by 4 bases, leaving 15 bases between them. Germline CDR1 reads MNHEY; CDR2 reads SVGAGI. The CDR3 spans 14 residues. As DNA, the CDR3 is TGTGCCAGCAGAATCATCGGAGGCGCCTATGGCTACACCTTC. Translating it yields CASRIIGGAYGYTF.

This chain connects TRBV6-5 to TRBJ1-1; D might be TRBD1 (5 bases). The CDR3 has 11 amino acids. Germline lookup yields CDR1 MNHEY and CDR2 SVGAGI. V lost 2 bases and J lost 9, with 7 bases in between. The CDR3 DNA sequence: TGTGCCAGCAGTTACGACAGAAAAGCTTTCTTT. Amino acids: CASSYDRKAFF.

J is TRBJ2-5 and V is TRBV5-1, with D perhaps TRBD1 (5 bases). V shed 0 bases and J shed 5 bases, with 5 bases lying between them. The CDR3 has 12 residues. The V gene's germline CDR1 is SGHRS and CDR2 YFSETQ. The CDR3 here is CASSLAGETQYF. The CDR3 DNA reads TGCGCCAGCAGCTTGGCAGGGGAGACCCAGTACTTC.

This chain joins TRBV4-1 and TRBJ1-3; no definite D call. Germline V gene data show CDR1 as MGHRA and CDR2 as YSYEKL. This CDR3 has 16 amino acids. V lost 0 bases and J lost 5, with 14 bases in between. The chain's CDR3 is CASSQDQRVPRNTIYF. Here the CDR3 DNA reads TGCGCCAGCAGCCAAGATCAACGGGTCCCCCGAAACACCATATATTTT.

The CDR3 bases are TGTGCCAGCAGCTCCTTATACAGGGCTGGGGCCAACGTCCTGACTTTC. Translation gives CASSSLYRAGANVLTF. The chain has TRBV7-6 and TRBJ2-6, with D possibly being TRBD1 (6 bases). The V and J ends lost 4 bases and 2 bases respectively, with 12 bases between them. Germline V lookup: CDR1 SGHVS, CDR2 FNYEAQ. The CDR3 spans 16 residues.

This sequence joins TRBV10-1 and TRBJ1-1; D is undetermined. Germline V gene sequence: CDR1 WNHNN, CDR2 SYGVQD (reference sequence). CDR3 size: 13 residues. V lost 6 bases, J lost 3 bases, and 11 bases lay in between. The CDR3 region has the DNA TGCGCCAGCAGACGCGGTGTTGACACTGAAGCTTTCTTT. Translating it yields CASRRGVDTEAFF.

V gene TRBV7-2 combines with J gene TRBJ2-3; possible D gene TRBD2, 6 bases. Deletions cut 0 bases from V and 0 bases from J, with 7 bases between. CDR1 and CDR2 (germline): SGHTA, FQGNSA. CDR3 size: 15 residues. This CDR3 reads CASSLAGGSTDTQYF. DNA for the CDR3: TGTGCCAGCAGCTTAGCGGGGGGTAGCACAGATACGCAGTATTTT.

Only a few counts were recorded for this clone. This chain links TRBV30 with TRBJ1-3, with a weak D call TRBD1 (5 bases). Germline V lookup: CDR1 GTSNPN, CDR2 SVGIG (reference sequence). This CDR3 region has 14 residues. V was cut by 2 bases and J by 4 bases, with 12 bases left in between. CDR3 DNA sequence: TGTGCCTGGAGTCAAGGGGAACTCGGAAACACCATATATTTT. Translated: CAWSQGELGNTIYF.

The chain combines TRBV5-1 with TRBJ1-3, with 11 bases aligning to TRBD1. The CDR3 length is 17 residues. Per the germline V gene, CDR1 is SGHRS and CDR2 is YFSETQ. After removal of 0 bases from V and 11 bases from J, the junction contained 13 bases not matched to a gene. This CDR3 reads CASSLDYRGQGVVPIYF. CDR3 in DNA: TGCGCCAGCAGCTTGGACTATCGGGGACAGGGGGTCGTCCCCATATATTTT.

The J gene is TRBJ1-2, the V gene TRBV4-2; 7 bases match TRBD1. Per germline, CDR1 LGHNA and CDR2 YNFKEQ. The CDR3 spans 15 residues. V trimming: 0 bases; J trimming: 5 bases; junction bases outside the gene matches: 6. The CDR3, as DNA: TGTGCCAGCAGCCAAGATAAGGGACAGTCATATGGCTACACCTTC. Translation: CASSQDKGQSYGYTF.

In DNA form, the CDR3 reads TGTGCCAGTAGTATCGGAGCAGGGGTGGGGGCTGAAGCTTTCTTT. Translated, it gives CASSIGAGVGAEAFF. The chain uses TRBV19 and TRBJ1-1, with a possible D match to TRBD1 (6 bases). Germline lookup yields CDR1 LNHDA and CDR2 SQIVND (reference sequence). V lost 3 bases, J lost 6 bases, and 17 bases lay in between. CDR3 length equals 15 residues. Together with reference TRBV19 and TRBJ1-1, the CDR3 gives the full variable domain: DGGITQSPKYLFRKEGQNVTLSCEQNLNHDAMYWYRQDPGQGLRLIYYSQIVNDFQKGDIAEGYSVSREKKESFPLTVTSAQKNPTAFYLCASSIGAGVGAEAFFGQGTRLTVV.

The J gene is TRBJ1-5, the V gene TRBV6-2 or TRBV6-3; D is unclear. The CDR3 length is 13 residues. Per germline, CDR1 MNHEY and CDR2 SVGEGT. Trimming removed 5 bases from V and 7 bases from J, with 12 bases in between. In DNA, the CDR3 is TGTGCCAGCAGTGATAACAGTGAACAGCCCCAGCATTTT. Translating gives CASSDNSEQPQHF.

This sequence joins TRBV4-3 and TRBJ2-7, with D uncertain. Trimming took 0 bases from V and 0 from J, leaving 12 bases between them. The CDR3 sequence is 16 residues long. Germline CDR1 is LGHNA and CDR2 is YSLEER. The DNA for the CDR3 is TGCGCCAGCAGCCAAGACTTTGGTGACTTCTCCTACGAGCAGTACTTC. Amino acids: CASSQDFGDFSYEQYF.

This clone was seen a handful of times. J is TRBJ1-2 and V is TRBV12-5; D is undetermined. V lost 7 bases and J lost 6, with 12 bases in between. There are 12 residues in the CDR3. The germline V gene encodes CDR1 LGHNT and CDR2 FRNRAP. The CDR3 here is CASARDANGYTF. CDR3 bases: TGTGCTAGTGCCCGAGATGCTAATGGCTACACCTTC.

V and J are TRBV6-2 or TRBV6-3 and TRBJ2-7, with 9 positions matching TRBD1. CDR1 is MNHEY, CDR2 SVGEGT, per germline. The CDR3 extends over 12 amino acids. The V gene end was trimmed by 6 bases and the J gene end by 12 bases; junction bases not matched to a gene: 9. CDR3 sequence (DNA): TGTGCCAGCAGCCCTACCCGACAGGGGGGGTACTTC. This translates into CASSPTRQGGYF.